What follows is one T cell receptor (beta chain) and its context. This CDR3 is also generated by other DNA sequences in the sample. These data are taken from a study of blood T cell repertoires in COVID-19. Study-level information: COVID-19 samples, acute and convalescent, were from the United States, Italy and Spain. Sources were T cells, B-cell-depleted T cells, or PBMCs; the material itself was cDNA or gDNA.

Germline V gene lookup returns CDR1 KGHSH and CDR2 LQKENI. This CDR3 is built from 14 residues. V shed 3 bases, J shed 8 bases, and the junction held 2 bases outside the gene matches. In the source study's methods: Amplifying reference gene primers gave estimates of nucleated cell counts. Profiled with immunoSEQ multiplex PCR; TCRdb holds only in-frame clones, not every one. The DNA was the basis for D and trimming; V, J and clone size are from that table. The data hold more than 85,000 clones, with 88% observed a single time. The source is a woman aged 45-65 years with acute or convalescent COVID-19. Sequenced: peripheral blood. The J gene is TRBJ2-1, the V gene TRBV18; 12 bases align to TRBD2. The DNA of the CDR3 is TGTGCCAGCTCACCGGGACTAGCGGGTGATGAGCAGTTCTTC. Residues: CASSPGLAGDEQFF.